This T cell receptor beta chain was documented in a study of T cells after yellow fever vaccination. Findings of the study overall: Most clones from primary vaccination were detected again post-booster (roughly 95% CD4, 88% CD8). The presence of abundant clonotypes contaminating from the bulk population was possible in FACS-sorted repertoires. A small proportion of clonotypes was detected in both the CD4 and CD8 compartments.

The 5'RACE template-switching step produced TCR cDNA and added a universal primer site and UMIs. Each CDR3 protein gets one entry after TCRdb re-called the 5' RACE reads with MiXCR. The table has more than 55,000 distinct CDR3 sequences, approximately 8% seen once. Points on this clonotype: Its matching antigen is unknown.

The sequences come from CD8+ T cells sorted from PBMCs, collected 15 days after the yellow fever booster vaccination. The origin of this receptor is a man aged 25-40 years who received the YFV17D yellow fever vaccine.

The CDR3: CASSGYPEAFF. CDR3 sequence (DNA): TGTGCCAGCAGCGGGTATCCTGAAGCTTTCTTT. The chain combines TRBV6-2 or TRBV6-3 with TRBJ1-1; D not resolved. Trimming removed 6 bases at V and 6 bases at J, with 8 bases between. The V gene's germline CDR1 is MNHEY and CDR2 SVGEGT. CDR3 length: 11 amino acids.